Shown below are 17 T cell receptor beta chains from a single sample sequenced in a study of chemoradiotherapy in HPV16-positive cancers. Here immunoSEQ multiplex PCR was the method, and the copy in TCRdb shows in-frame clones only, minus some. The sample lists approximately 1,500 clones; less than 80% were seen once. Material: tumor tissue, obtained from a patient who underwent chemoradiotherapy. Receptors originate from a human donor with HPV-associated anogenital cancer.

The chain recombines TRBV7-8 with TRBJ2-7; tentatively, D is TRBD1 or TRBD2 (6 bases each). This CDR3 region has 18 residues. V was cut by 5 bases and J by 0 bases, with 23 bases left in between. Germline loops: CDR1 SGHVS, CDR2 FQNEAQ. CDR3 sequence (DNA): TGTGCCAGCAGCACCCAAATACGGGGGACACCCCACTCCTACGAGCAGTACTTC. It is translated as CASSTQIRGTPHSYEQYF.

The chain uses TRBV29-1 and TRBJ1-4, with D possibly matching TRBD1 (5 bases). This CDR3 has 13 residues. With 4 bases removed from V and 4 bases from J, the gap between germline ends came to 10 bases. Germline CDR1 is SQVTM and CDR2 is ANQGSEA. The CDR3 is CSVGKGNNEKLFF. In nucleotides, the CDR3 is TGCAGCGTTGGGAAGGGGAATAATGAAAAACTGTTTTTT.

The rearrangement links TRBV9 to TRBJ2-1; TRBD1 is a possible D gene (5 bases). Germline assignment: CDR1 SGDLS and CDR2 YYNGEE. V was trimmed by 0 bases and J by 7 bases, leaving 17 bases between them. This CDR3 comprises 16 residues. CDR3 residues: CASSVVGAPPQNEQFF. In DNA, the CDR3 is TGTGCCAGCAGCGTAGTTGGGGCTCCTCCACAGAATGAGCAGTTCTTC. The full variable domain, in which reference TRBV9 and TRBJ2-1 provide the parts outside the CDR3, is DSGVTQTPKHLITATGQRVTLRCSPRSGDLSVYWYQQSLDQGLQFLIQYYNGEERAKGNILERFSAQQFPDLHSELNLSSLELGDSALYFCASSVVGAPPQNEQFFGPGTRLTVL.

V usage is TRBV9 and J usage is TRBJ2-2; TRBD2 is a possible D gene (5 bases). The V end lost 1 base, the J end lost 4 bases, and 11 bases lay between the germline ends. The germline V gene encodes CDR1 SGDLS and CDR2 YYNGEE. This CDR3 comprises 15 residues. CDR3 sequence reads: CASSVSPAGTGELFF. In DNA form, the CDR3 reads TGTGCCAGCAGCGTATCCCCCGCGGGCACCGGGGAGCTGTTTTTT. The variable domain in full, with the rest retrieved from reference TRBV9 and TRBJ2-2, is DSGVTQTPKHLITATGQRVTLRCSPRSGDLSVYWYQQSLDQGLQFLIQYYNGEERAKGNILERFSAQQFPDLHSELNLSSLELGDSALYFCASSVSPAGTGELFFGEGSRLTVL.

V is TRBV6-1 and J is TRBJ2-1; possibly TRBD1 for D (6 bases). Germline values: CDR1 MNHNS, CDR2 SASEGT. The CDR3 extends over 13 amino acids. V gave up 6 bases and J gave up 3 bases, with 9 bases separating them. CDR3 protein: CASSEQGYNEQFF. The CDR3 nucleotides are TGTGCCAGCAGCGAACAGGGCTACAATGAGCAGTTCTTC.

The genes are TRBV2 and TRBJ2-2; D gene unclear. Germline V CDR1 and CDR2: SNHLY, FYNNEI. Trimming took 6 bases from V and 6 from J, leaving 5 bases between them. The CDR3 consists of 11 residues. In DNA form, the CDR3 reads TGTGCCAGCAGGTCACCCGGGGAGCTGTTTTTT. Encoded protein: CASRSPGELFF.

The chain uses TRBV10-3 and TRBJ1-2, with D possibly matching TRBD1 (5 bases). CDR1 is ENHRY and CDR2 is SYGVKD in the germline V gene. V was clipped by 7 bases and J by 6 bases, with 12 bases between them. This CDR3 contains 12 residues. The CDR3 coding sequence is TGTGCCATCACTAAACAAGGGGATGGCTACACCTTC. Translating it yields CAITKQGDGYTF.

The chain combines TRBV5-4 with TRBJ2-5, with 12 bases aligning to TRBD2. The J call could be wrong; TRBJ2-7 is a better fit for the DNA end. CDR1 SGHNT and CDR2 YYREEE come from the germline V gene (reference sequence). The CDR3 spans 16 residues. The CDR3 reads CASSLNLAGGGYEQYF. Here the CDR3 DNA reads TGTGCCAGCAGCCTCAATCTAGCGGGAGGGGGGTACGAGCAGTACTTC.

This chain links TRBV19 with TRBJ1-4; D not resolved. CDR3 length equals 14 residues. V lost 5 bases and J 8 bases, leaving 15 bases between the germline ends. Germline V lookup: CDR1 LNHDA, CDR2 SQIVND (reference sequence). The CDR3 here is CASSAPWEGEKLFF. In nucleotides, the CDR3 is TGTGCCAGTAGTGCGCCTTGGGAGGGCGAAAAACTGTTTTTT.

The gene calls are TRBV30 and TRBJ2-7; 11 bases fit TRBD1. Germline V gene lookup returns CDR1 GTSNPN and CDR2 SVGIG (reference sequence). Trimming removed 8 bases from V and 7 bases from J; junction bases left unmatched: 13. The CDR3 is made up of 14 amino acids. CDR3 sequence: CAQRGQGATREQYF. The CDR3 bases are TGTGCCCAGCGAGGACAGGGGGCGACTAGGGAGCAGTACTTC.

This CDR3 is CASSFAGGRPSGANVLTF. The CDR3, as DNA: TGTGCCAGCAGCTTTGCAGGCGGGCGCCCCTCTGGGGCCAACGTCCTGACTTTC. The rearrangement links TRBV5-5 to TRBJ2-6; possible D gene TRBD2, 5 bases. Germline loops: CDR1 SGHKS, CDR2 YYEKEE (reference sequence). This CDR3 comprises 18 residues. V lost 2 bases, J lost 0 bases, and 15 bases lay in between.

CDR3 in DNA: TGTGCCAGCAGCCATGGGACAGGGGTCTACGAGCAGTACTTC. Its translation: CASSHGTGVYEQYF. This sequence joins TRBV9 and TRBJ2-5, with TRBD1 identical over 10 bases. The assigned J gene may be wrong: the sequence end matches TRBJ2-7 better. The CDR3 runs 14 residues. The germline V gene encodes CDR1 SGDLS and CDR2 YYNGEE.

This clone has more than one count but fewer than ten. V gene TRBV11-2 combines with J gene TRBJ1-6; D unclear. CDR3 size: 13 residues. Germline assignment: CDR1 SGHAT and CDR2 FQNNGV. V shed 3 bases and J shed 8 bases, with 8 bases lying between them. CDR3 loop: CASSFEPHSPLHF. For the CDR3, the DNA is TGTGCCAGCAGCTTCGAACCTCATTCACCCCTCCACTTT.

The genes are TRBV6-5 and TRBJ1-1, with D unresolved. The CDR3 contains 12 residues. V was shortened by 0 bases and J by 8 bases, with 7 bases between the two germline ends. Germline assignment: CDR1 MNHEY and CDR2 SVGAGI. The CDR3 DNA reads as TGTGCCAGCAGTTACTCGGGCGGCGAAGCTTTCTTT. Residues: CASSYSGGEAFF.

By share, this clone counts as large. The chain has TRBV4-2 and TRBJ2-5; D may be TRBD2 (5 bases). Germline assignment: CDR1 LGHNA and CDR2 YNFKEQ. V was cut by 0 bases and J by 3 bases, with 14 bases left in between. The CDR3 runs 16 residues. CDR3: CASSQDLATREETQYF. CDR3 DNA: TGTGCCAGCAGCCAAGATCTGGCCACTAGGGAAGAGACCCAGTACTTC.

The chain's CDR3 is CASSIQGANQPQHF. CDR3 nucleotide sequence: TGTGCCAGTAGTATACAGGGGGCAAATCAGCCCCAGCATTTT. The J gene is TRBJ1-5, the V gene TRBV19, with 8 nucleotides matching TRBD1. J gave up 4 bases and V 2 bases, and 1 base lay outside the gene matches. The CDR3 covers 14 residues. Germline values: CDR1 LNHDA, CDR2 SQIVND (reference sequence).

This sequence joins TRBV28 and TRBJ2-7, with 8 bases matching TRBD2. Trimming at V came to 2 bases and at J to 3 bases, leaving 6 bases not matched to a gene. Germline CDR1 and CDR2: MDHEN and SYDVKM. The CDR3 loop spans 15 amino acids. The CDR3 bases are TGTGCCAGCAGTTTAGGGACTAGAGGTGGCTACGAGCAGTACTTC. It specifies CASSLGTRGGYEQYF.